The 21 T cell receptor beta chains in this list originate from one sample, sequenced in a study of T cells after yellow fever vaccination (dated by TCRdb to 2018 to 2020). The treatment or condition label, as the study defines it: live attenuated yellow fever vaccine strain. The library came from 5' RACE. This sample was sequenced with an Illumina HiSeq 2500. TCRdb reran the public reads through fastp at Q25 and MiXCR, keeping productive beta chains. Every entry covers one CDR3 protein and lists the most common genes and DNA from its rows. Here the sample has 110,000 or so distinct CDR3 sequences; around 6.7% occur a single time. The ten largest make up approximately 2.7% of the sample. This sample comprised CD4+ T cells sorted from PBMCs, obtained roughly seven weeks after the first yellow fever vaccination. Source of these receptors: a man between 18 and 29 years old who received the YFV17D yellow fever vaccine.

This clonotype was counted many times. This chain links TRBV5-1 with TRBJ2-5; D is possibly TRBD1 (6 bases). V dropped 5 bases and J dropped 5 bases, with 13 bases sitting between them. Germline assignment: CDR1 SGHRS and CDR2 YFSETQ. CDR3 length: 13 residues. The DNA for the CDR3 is TGCGCCAGCAGGGTACAGGGTATGGAGACCCAGTACTTC. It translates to CASRVQGMETQYF.

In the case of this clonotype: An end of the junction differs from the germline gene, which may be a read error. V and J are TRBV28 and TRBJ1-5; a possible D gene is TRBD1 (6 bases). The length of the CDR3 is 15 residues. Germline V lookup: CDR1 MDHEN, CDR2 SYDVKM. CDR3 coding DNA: TGTGCCAGCAGCCCAACAGGGTGGGGCAATCAGACCCAGCATTTT. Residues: CASSPTGWGNQTQHF.

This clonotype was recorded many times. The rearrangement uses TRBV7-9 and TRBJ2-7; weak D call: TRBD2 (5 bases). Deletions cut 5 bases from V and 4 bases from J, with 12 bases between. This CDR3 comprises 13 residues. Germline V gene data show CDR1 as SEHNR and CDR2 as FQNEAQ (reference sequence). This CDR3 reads CASSVYGVYEQYV. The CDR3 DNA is TGTGCCAGCAGCGTATACGGGGTTTACGAGCAGTACGTC.

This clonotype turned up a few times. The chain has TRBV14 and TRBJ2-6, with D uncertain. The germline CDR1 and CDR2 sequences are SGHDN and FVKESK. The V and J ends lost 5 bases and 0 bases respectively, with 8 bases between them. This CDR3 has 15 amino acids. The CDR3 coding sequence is TGTGCCAGCAGCAGTCTTTTCTCTGGGGCCAACGTCCTGACTTTC. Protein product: CASSSLFSGANVLTF.

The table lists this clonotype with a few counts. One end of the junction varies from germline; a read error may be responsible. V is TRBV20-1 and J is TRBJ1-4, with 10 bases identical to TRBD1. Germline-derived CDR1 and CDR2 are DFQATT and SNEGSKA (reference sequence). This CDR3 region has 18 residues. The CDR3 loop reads CSARRTGGPAPSKEKLFF. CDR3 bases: TGCAGTGCTAGACGGACAGGGGGACCTGCCCCTTCTAAAGAAAAACTGTTTTTT.

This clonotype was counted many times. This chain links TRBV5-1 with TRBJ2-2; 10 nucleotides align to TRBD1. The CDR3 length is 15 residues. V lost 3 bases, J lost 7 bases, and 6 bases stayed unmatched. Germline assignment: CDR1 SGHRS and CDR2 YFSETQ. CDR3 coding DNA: TGCGCCAGCAGCTACGACAGGGGGCTGGACGGGGAGCTGTTTTTT. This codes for CASSYDRGLDGELFF.

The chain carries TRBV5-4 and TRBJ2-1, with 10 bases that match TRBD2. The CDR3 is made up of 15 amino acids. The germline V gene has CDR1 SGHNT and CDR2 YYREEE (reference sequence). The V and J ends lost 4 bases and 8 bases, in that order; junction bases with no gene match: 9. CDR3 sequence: CASSLQRGGLDEQFF. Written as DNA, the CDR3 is TGTGCCAGCAGCCTTCAGCGGGGGGGCCTGGATGAGCAGTTCTTC.

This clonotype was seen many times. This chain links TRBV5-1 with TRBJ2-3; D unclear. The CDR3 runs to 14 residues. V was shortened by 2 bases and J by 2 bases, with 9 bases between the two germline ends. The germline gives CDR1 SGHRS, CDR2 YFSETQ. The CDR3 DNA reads TGCGCCAGCAGCTTTGATCAGATCACAGATACGCAGTATTTT. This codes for CASSFDQITDTQYF.

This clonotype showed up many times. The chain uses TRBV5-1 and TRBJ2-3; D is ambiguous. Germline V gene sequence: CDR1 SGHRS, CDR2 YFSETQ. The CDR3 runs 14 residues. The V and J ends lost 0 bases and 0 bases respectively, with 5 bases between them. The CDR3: CASSLVPSTDTQYF. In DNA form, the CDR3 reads TGCGCCAGCAGCTTGGTACCTAGCACAGATACGCAGTATTTT.

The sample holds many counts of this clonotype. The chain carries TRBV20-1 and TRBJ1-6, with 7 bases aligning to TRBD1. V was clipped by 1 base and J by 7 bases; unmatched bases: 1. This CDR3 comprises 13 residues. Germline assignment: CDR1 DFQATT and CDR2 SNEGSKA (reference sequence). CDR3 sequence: CSARGDSNSPLHF. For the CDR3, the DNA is TGCAGTGCTAGAGGGGACAGCAATTCACCCCTCCACTTT.

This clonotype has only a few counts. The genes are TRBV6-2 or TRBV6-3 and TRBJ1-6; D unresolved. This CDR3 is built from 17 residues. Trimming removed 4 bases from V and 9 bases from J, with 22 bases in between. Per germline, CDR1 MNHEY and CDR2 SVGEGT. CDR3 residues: CASSFMFEGPIGSPLHF. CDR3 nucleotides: TGTGCCAGCAGTTTTATGTTCGAAGGACCAATTGGTTCACCCCTCCACTTT.

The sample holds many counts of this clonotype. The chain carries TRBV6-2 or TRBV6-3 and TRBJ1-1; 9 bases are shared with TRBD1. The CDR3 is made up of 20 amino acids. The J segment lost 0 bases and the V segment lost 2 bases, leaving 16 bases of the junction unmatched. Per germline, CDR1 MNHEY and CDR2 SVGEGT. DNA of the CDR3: TGTGCCAGCAGTTACCCAACCGGGACAGGGTTAAATTTTATGAACACTGAAGCTTTCTTT. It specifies CASSYPTGTGLNFMNTEAFF.

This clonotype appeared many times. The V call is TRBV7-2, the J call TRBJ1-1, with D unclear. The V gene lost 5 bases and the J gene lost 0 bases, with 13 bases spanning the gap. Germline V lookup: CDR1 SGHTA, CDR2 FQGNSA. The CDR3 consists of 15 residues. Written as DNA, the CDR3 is TGTGCCAGCAGCGGCAGGTTTGGCATGAACACTGAAGCTTTCTTT. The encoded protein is CASSGRFGMNTEAFF.

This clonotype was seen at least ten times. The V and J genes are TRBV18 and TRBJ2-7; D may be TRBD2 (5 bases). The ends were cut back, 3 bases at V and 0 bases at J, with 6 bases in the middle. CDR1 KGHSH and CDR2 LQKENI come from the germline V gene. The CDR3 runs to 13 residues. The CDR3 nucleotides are TGTGCCAGCTCACCGGGGAGCTCCTACGAGCAGTACGTC. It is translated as CASSPGSSYEQYV.

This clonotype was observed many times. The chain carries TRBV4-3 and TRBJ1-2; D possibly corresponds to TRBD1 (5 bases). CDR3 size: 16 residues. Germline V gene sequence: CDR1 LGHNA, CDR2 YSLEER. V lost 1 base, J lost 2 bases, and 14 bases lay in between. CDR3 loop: CASSQGARGENYGYTF. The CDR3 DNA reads TGCGCCAGCAGCCAAGGAGCAAGAGGGGAAAACTATGGCTACACCTTC.

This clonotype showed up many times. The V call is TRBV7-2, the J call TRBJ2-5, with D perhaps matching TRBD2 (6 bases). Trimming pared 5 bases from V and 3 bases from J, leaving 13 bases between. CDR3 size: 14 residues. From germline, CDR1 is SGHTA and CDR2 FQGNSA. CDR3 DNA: TGTGCCAGCAGCGCGCAGGGAGGTGAAGAGACCCAGTACTTC. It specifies CASSAQGGEETQYF.

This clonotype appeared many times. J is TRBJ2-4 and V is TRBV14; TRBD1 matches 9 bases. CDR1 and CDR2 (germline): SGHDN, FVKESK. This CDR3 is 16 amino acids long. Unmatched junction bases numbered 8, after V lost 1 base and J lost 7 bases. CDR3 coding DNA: TGTGCCAGCAGCCAAGGCCAACAGGGGGCTTGGAACATTCAGTACTTC. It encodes CASSQGQQGAWNIQYF. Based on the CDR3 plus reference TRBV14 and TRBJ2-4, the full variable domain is EAGVTQFPSHSVIEKGQTVTLRCDPISGHDNLYWYRRVMGKEIKFLLHFVKESKQDESGMPNNRFLAERTGGTYSTLKVQPAELEDSGVYFCASSQGQQGAWNIQYFGAGTRLSVL.

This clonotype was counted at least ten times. The DNA for the CDR3 is TGTGCCAGCAGCGGACACTCTACAGGGGAGCAGTTCTTC. Its translation: CASSGHSTGEQFF. This sequence joins TRBV7-8 and TRBJ2-1; possible D gene TRBD1, 6 bases. Germline V gives CDR1 SGHVS, CDR2 FQNEAQ. CDR3 length equals 13 residues. V was clipped by 5 bases and J by 10 bases, with 15 bases between them.

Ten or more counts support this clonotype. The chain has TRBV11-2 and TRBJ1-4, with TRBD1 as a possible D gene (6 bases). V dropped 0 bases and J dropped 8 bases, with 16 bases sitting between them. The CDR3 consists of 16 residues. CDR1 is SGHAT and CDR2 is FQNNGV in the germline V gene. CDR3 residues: CASSLERGIPGEKLFF. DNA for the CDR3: TGTGCCAGCAGCTTAGAAAGGGGGATCCCCGGGGAAAAACTGTTTTTT.

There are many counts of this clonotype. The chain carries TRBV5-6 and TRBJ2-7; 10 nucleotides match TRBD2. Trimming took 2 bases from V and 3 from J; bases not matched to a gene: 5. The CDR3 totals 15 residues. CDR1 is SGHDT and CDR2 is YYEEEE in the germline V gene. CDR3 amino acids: CASSLLAGLNYEQYF. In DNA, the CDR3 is TGTGCCAGCAGCTTACTAGCGGGATTGAACTACGAGCAGTACTTC.

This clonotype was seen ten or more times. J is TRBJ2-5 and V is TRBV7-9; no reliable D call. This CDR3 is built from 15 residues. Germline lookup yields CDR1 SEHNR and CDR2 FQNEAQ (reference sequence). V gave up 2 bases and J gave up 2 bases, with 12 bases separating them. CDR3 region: CASSLYAPEQETQYF. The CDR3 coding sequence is TGTGCCAGCAGCTTATACGCCCCGGAGCAAGAGACCCAGTACTTC.